The 12 T cell receptor beta chains presented below share a single source sample, sequenced in a study of blood T cell repertoires in COVID-19. TCRdb's copy holds only in-frame clones and misses some; the assay was immunoSEQ multiplex PCR. The data contain around 240,000 clones, 91% of them singletons. The sequenced sample was PBMCs or T cells enriched from blood (not recorded which). Receptors were obtained from a human donor in a cohort exposed to, infected with or recovered from COVID-19 (not recorded which). The donor label of this sample is uncertain.

The rearrangement uses TRBV4-1 and TRBJ2-2; 10 positions match TRBD2. J gave up 0 bases and V 3 bases, and 1 base lay outside the gene matches. Germline V gives CDR1 MGHRA, CDR2 YSYEKL. The CDR3 contains 16 residues. This CDR3 is CASSQLAGANTGELFF. CDR3 DNA sequence: TGCGCCAGCAGCCAGCTAGCGGGGGCGAACACCGGGGAGCTGTTTTTT.

V gene TRBV6-1 combines with J gene TRBJ2-6; D gene uncertain. Germline V CDR1 and CDR2: MNHNS, SASEGT. V shed 3 bases and J shed 2 bases, with 8 bases lying between them. This CDR3 has 15 residues. In nucleotides, the CDR3 is TGTGCCAGCAGTGAGTCCGTCCCTGGGGCCAACGTCCTGACTTTC. It codes for CASSESVPGANVLTF.

The rearrangement links TRBV5-4 to TRBJ2-5, with a weak D call TRBD2 (6 bases). The germline gives CDR1 SGHNT, CDR2 YYREEE (reference sequence). This CDR3 region has 16 residues. The V end lost 2 bases, the J end lost 1 base, and 15 bases lay between the germline ends. CDR3 sequence (DNA): TGTGCCAGCAGCTTAGACCCGGGACTCTCCCAAGAGACCCAGTACTTC. It translates to CASSLDPGLSQETQYF. Full variable domain (rest looked up from reference TRBV5-4 and TRBJ2-5): ETGVTQSPTHLIKTRGQQVTLRCSSQSGHNTVSWYQQALGQGPQFIFQYYREEENGRGNFPPRFSGLQFPNYSSELNVNALELDDSALYLCASSLDPGLSQETQYFGPGTRLLVL.

V is TRBV5-1 and J is TRBJ2-5; 8 bases fit TRBD1. J was trimmed by 4 bases and V by 2 bases; bases with no gene match: 4. Germline V gene data show CDR1 as SGHRS and CDR2 as YFSETQ. The CDR3 runs 14 residues. The CDR3 reads CASSFGQGGETQYF. Here the CDR3 DNA reads TGCGCCAGCAGCTTCGGACAGGGTGGAGAGACCCAGTACTTC.

The chain links TRBV28 to TRBJ2-3, with D possibly TRBD1 on 5 matching bases. CDR3 length equals 17 residues. From germline, CDR1 is MDHEN and CDR2 SYDVKM. V lost 3 bases and J lost 3, with 19 bases in between. The CDR3 region is CASSFSTGPTGTDTQYF. CDR3 DNA: TGTGCCAGCAGTTTTAGCACAGGACCAACGGGTACAGATACGCAGTATTTT.

In DNA form, the CDR3 reads TGTGCCAGTATTGGGGAACAGGGGACTAACTATGGCTACACCTTC. Encoded protein: CASIGEQGTNYGYTF. This rearrangement joins TRBV19 to TRBJ1-2, with TRBD1 identical over 7 bases. This CDR3 is built from 15 residues. The germline gives CDR1 LNHDA, CDR2 SQIVND (reference sequence). With 7 bases clipped from V and 0 bases from J, the junction kept 8 bases outside the gene matches.

The chain combines TRBV6-5 with TRBJ2-5, with a possible D match to TRBD2 (6 bases). This CDR3 is built from 14 residues. The germline V and J ends were trimmed by 7 bases and 5 bases, with 17 bases remaining between them. Per germline, CDR1 MNHEY and CDR2 SVGAGI. CDR3 residues: CASNQDWRGETQYF. CDR3 coding DNA: TGTGCCAGCAATCAAGACTGGCGGGGTGAGACCCAGTACTTC.

The chain is built from TRBV19 and TRBJ2-2; 8 bases map to TRBD1. V dropped 6 bases and J dropped 4; count of bases not matched to a gene: 7. Germline V gene lookup returns CDR1 LNHDA and CDR2 SQIVND (reference sequence). The CDR3 totals 15 residues. CDR3 protein: CASSPDRVGTGELFF. CDR3 in DNA: TGTGCCAGTAGCCCGGACAGGGTCGGCACCGGGGAGCTGTTTTTT.

The chain is built from TRBV18 and TRBJ1-2; D may be TRBD1 (5 bases). Trimming stripped 3 bases from V and 7 bases from J, with 15 bases between. Germline CDR1 and CDR2: KGHSH and LQKENI. CDR3 length: 14 residues. CDR3 sequence (DNA): TGTGCCAGCTCACCGACCGGAGGGGAGAGTGGCTACACCTTC. It specifies CASSPTGGESGYTF.

The CDR3 DNA sequence: TGTGCCAGCAGCTTAAAACGCAGTGCAACTAATGAAAAACTGTTTTTT. Translated, it gives CASSLKRSATNEKLFF. The chain links TRBV7-9 to TRBJ1-4, with D uncertain. Germline assignment: CDR1 SEHNR and CDR2 FQNEAQ (reference sequence). The CDR3 totals 16 residues. V dropped 2 bases and J dropped 0 bases, with 10 bases sitting between them.

The gene calls are TRBV19 and TRBJ1-1; D is unclear. Trimming took 3 bases from V and 1 from J, leaving 9 bases between them. Germline values: CDR1 LNHDA, CDR2 SQIVND (reference sequence). The CDR3 contains 14 residues. In DNA, the CDR3 is TGTGCCAGTAGTATGGAGGCCCCGAACACTGAAGCTTTCTTT. It translates to CASSMEAPNTEAFF. Full variable domain (rest looked up from reference TRBV19 and TRBJ1-1): DGGITQSPKYLFRKEGQNVTLSCEQNLNHDAMYWYRQDPGQGLRLIYYSQIVNDFQKGDIAEGYSVSREKKESFPLTVTSAQKNPTAFYLCASSMEAPNTEAFFGQGTRLTVV.

This chain uses TRBV25-1 with TRBJ1-6; the D gene is possibly TRBD1 (5 bases). The germline V gene has CDR1 MGHDK and CDR2 SYGVNS. The CDR3 consists of 15 residues. Trimming removed 6 bases from V and 7 bases from J, with 16 bases in between. The CDR3 sequence: CASREFGHRNSPLHF. DNA of the CDR3: TGTGCCAGCAGAGAGTTCGGACACCGAAATTCACCCCTCCACTTT.